Following are 9 T cell receptor beta chains from one sample sequenced in a study of blood T cells in healthy people across ages. A second PCR, run for roughly 7 to 11 cycles, used a sample-barcoded 5' primer plus a J-beta primer mix. Via MiXCR, TCRdb re-called the 5' RACE reads, giving one row per CDR3 protein. The sample has some 550,000 distinct CDR3 sequences; around 48% are singletons. Sequencing used blood. Receptors were obtained from an elderly man in good health.

The V call is TRBV20-1, the J call TRBJ2-5; the D gene is possibly TRBD2 (6 bases). The assigned J gene may be wrong: the sequence end matches TRBJ2-7 better. Per germline, CDR1 DFQATT and CDR2 SNEGSKA (reference sequence). There are 12 residues in the CDR3. The CDR3 here is CSAKSGFDEQYF. Written as DNA, the CDR3 is TGCAGTGCTAAAAGCGGGTTCGACGAGCAGTACTTC.

V is TRBV3-1 and J is TRBJ1-2; perhaps TRBD1 as D (6 bases). V was cut by 4 bases and J by 5 bases, with 14 bases left in between. Looked up from germline, CDR1 is LGHDT and CDR2 is YNNKEL (reference sequence). The CDR3 length is 14 residues. The CDR3 protein is CASSPDRIPYGYTF. The CDR3 nucleotides are TGTGCCAGCAGCCCTGACAGGATTCCGTATGGCTACACCTTC.

The chain uses TRBV4-1 and TRBJ2-1, with TRBD2 matching 8 bases. V gave up 0 bases and J gave up 9 bases; unmatched junction bases: 10. The CDR3 runs to 16 residues. Germline V CDR1 and CDR2: MGHRA, YSYEKL. This CDR3 reads CASSQDSGLAGSEQFF. The CDR3 DNA sequence: TGCGCCAGCAGCCAAGATAGTGGACTAGCCGGCAGTGAGCAGTTCTTC.

Only a few counts were recorded for this clonotype. The chain couples TRBV27 to TRBJ2-7; possible D gene TRBD2, 7 bases. CDR1 MNHEY and CDR2 SMNVEV come from the germline V gene (reference sequence). The CDR3 totals 16 residues. Trimming removed 0 bases at V and 2 bases at J, with 14 bases between. The CDR3 DNA reads TGTGCCAGCAGTTTATCGAAGGGGGGGGGGGCCTACGAGCAGTACTTC. Translating gives CASSLSKGGGAYEQYF.

This chain connects TRBV12-3 or TRBV12-4 to TRBJ1-5, with 8 bases aligning to TRBD1. After removal of 7 bases from V and 1 base from J, the junction contained 9 bases not matched to a gene. CDR3 size: 16 residues. CDR3 nucleotides: TGTGCCAGCAACACCCAGGGGGCTGGGAGCAATCAGCCCCAGCATTTT. Translating it yields CASNTQGAGSNQPQHF.

The table lists this clonotype with a count of one. With a much larger clone just one base away, this may be a read error. The chain recombines TRBV6-6 with TRBJ2-7, with D perhaps matching TRBD2 (5 bases). The CDR3 consists of 16 residues. Germline V gene data show CDR1 as MNHNY and CDR2 as SVGAGI (reference sequence). The V end lost 5 bases, the J end lost 2 bases, and 19 bases lay between the germline ends. CDR3 residues: CASSPWGARDTYEQYF. In DNA, the CDR3 is TGTGCCAGCAGTCCCTGGGGAGCGAGGGATACCTACGAGCAGTACTTC.

At least ten counts were recorded for this clonotype. The chain recombines TRBV27 with TRBJ1-5; D unresolved. This CDR3 comprises 14 residues. V dropped 2 bases and J dropped 7 bases, with 12 bases sitting between them. The germline CDR1 and CDR2 sequences are MNHEY and SMNVEV (reference sequence). The CDR3 nucleotides read TGTGCCAGCAGTTTAACGGGAGCACGGCAGCCCCAGCATTTT. Amino acid sequence: CASSLTGARQPQHF.

Regarding this clonotype: An end of the junction differs from the germline gene, which may be a read error. The chain combines TRBV29-1 with TRBJ2-3; no clear D. CDR3 size: 13 residues. Germline V gene sequence: CDR1 SQVTM, CDR2 ANQGSEA. The CDR3 DNA reads as TGCAGCGTTGAGACGGCCGGCACAGATACGCGGTATTTT. Translating gives CSVETAGTDTRYF.

This clonotype showed up just a few times. The chain recombines TRBV7-2 with TRBJ2-3, with D uncertain. Germline values: CDR1 SGHTA, CDR2 FQGNSA. CDR3 size: 13 residues. The V and J ends lost 5 bases and 4 bases respectively, with 10 bases between them. The CDR3 loop reads CASSKKSADTQYF. CDR3 DNA sequence: TGTGCCAGCAGCAAAAAAAGCGCAGATACGCAGTATTTT.